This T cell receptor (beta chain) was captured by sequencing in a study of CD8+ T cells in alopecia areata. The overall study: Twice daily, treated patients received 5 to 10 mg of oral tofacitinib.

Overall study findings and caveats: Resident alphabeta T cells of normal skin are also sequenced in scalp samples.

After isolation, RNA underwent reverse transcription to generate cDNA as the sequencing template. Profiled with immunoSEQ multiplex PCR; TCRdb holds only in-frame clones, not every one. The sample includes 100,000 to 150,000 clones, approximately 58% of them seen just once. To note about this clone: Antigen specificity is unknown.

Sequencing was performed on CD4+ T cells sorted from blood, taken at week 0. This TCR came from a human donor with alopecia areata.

CDR3: CAKIQGLLSSGNTIYF. CDR3 sequence (DNA): TGTGCCAAGATACAGGGACTCCTATCCTCTGGAAACACCATATATTTT. The V gene is TRBV6-4, the J gene TRBJ1-3, with D possibly matching TRBD1 (6 bases). The CDR3 totals 16 residues. Trimming shortened V by 10 bases and J by 0 bases, and 19 bases separated the two germline ends. Germline V gives CDR1 MRHNA, CDR2 SNTAGT.